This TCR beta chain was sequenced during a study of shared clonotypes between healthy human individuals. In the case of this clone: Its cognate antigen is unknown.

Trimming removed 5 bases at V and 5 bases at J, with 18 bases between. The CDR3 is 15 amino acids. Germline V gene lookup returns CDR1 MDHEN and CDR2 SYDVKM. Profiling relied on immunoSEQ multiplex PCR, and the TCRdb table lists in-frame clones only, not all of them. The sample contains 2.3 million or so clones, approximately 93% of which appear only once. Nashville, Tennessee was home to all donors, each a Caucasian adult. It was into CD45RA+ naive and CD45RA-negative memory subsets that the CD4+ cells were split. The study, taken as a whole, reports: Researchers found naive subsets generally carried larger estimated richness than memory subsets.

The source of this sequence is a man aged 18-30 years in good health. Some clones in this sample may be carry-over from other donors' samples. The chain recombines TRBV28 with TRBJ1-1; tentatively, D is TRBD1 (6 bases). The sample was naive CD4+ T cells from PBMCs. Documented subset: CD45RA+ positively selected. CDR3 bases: TGTGCCAGCAGTCTCCCGGGACAACGGCGGACTGAAGCTTTCTTT. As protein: CASSLPGQRRTEAFF.